This T cell receptor beta chain was sequenced for a study of somatic mutations in cytotoxic T cells in rheumatoid arthritis. Study-level findings and limits: With advancing age, CD8+ clonality climbed in rheumatoid arthritis patients but did not rise in healthy controls.

The germline gives CDR1 MGHRA, CDR2 YSYEKL. This CDR3 has 14 amino acids. V was pared by 1 base and J by 1 base, with 8 bases between. With regard to this clone: Its specificity is unknown.

TCRdb keeps only in-frame clones here, not all; method: immunoSEQ multiplex PCR. The sample lists approximately 18,000 clones, roughly 80% occurring once. The chain couples TRBV4-1 to TRBJ2-7; D is perhaps TRBD1 (5 bases). This receptor was obtained from an adult with rheumatoid arthritis. The specimen sequenced was CD8+ T cells sorted from blood. CDR3 bases: TGCGCCAGCAGCCAAGGGGGCAGTTCCTACGAGCAGTACTTC. It codes for CASSQGGSSYEQYF.